A single sample gave rise to the 25 T cell receptor beta chains below, sequenced in a study of T cells after posttransplantation cyclophosphamide. Only in-frame clones appear in the TCRdb table, and some are missing; sequencing was by immunoSEQ multiplex PCR. Here the sample spans fewer than 25,000 clones, about 97% being singletons. The naive gate required viable CD3+CD4+ or CD3+CD8+ cells with CCR7+CD45RA+CD45RO-CD95-CD27+CD28+ phenotype. Material: naive CD4+ T cells sorted from PBMCs. These receptors originate from a man in his forties or fifties in good health, CMV-negative, and a related stem cell transplant donor.

The chain employs TRBV11-2 and TRBJ1-2; a possible D gene is TRBD1 (5 bases). Germline V gene data show CDR1 as SGHAT and CDR2 as FQNNGV. The CDR3 has 16 amino acids. The V and J ends lost 5 bases and 5 bases respectively, with 21 bases between them. In DNA form, the CDR3 reads TGTGCCAGCAGCCCCTTAGACAGTTCCCTAAGATATGGCTACACCTTC. Amino acid sequence: CASSPLDSSLRYGYTF. The full variable domain, in which reference TRBV11-2 and TRBJ1-2 provide the parts outside the CDR3, is EAGVAQSPRYKIIEKRQSVAFWCNPISGHATLYWYQQILGQGPKLLIQFQNNGVVDDSQLPKDRFSAERLKGVDSTLKIQPAKLEDSAVYLCASSPLDSSLRYGYTFGSGTRLTVV.

The rearrangement joins TRBV9 to TRBJ2-1, with 13 positions matching TRBD2. This CDR3 has 15 amino acids. V lost 2 bases to trimming and J lost 6 bases; unmatched junction nucleotides: 2. Germline V CDR1 and CDR2: SGDLS, YYNGEE. This chain's CDR3 is CASSVTSGRANEQFF. The CDR3 DNA reads as TGTGCCAGCAGCGTTACTAGCGGGAGGGCCAATGAGCAGTTCTTC.

CDR3 in DNA: TGTGCCAGCAGCCAAGATCTAAAGCGGGACGACCAAGAGACCCAGTACTTC. Its protein is CASSQDLKRDDQETQYF. The genes are TRBV14 and TRBJ2-5; 7 bases are a match to TRBD2. Per the germline V gene, CDR1 is SGHDN and CDR2 is FVKESK. CDR3 length equals 17 residues. J was trimmed by 0 bases and V by 0 bases; bases with no gene match: 7.

V gene TRBV11-2 combines with J gene TRBJ2-2; the match to TRBD2 covers 7 bases. With 2 bases clipped from V and 4 bases from J, the junction kept 4 bases outside the gene matches. This CDR3 comprises 15 residues. Germline values: CDR1 SGHAT, CDR2 FQNNGV. CDR3 sequence reads: CASSLTGGSTGELFF. DNA of the CDR3: TGTGCCAGCAGCTTAACGGGGGGTAGCACCGGGGAGCTGTTTTTT.

V and J are TRBV5-1 and TRBJ1-3, with 7 bases matching TRBD1. Germline V gives CDR1 SGHRS, CDR2 YFSETQ. The CDR3 consists of 14 residues. V dropped 4 bases and J dropped 2; count of bases not matched to a gene: 3. CDR3 sequence: CASSPGTAGNTIYF. The CDR3 nucleotides read TGCGCCAGCAGCCCCGGGACAGCTGGAAACACCATATATTTT.

This rearrangement joins TRBV5-1 to TRBJ2-1; perhaps TRBD1 as D (7 bases). Germline-derived CDR1 and CDR2 are SGHRS and YFSETQ. Trimming removed 1 base from V and 9 bases from J, with 17 bases in between. The CDR3 is 15 residues long. The CDR3 sequence is CASSLRQGGLGEQFF. DNA of the CDR3: TGCGCCAGCAGCTTGAGGCAGGGGGGTTTGGGTGAGCAGTTCTTC.

The chain couples TRBV19 to TRBJ2-1; 10 positions agree with TRBD2. Unmatched junction bases numbered 5, after V lost 3 bases and J lost 6 bases. The CDR3 consists of 15 residues. From germline, CDR1 is LNHDA and CDR2 SQIVND (reference sequence). The CDR3 region has the DNA TGTGCCAGTAGTATTGGACTAGCGGCATTCAATGAGCAGTTCTTC. This codes for CASSIGLAAFNEQFF.

The chain links TRBV15 to TRBJ2-2; 7 nucleotides align to TRBD2. Germline CDR1 is LNHNV and CDR2 is YYDKDF (reference sequence). This CDR3 contains 13 residues. Trimming cost V 9 bases and J 5 bases; bases outside gene matches: 6. CDR3 nucleotides: TGTGCCACGAGGACTAGTAGTACCGGGGAGCTGTTTTTT. Encoded protein: CATRTSSTGELFF.

The V call is TRBV7-2, the J call TRBJ1-6; 7 bases map to TRBD1. Trimming removed 7 bases from V and 3 bases from J; junction bases left unmatched: 6. The CDR3 runs to 15 residues. CDR1 is SGHTA, CDR2 FQGNSA, per germline. The DNA for the CDR3 is TGTGCCAGCACCTCAGGGACAGTCTATAATTCACCCCTCCACTTT. It yields the protein CASTSGTVYNSPLHF.

The chain carries TRBV7-9 and TRBJ1-2; D is unclear. This CDR3 region has 13 residues. CDR1 is SEHNR, CDR2 FQNEAQ, per germline (reference sequence). V was shortened by 1 base and J by 2 bases, with 5 bases between the two germline ends. The CDR3 sequence is CASSLGENYGYTF. The CDR3 DNA is TGTGCCAGCAGCTTAGGCGAGAACTATGGCTACACCTTC.

V usage is TRBV5-1 and J usage is TRBJ2-2; 7 nucleotides align to TRBD2. The CDR3 runs to 16 residues. V shed 4 bases and J 4 bases; nucleotides not matched to a gene: 10. The germline V gene encodes CDR1 SGHRS and CDR2 YFSETQ. CDR3 in DNA: TGCGCCAGCAGCCCCCTAGCGGACCCTAGCACCGGGGAGCTGTTTTTT. Protein product: CASSPLADPSTGELFF.

V gene TRBV6-5 combines with J gene TRBJ2-7; perhaps TRBD2 as D (5 bases). The CDR3 totals 14 residues. Germline V gives CDR1 MNHEY, CDR2 SVGAGI. The ends were cut back, 8 bases at V and 0 bases at J, with 14 bases in the middle. This CDR3 is CASQRAAISYEQYF. In DNA form, the CDR3 reads TGTGCCAGCCAGAGGGCAGCAATCTCCTACGAGCAGTACTTC.

The V gene is TRBV5-1, the J gene TRBJ1-1; TRBD1 might be the D (6 bases). V was trimmed by 3 bases and J by 8 bases, leaving 17 bases between them. Per the germline V gene, CDR1 is SGHRS and CDR2 is YFSETQ. CDR3 length: 14 amino acids. The CDR3 sequence: CASSSQATGLEAFF. The CDR3 nucleotides are TGCGCCAGCAGCTCACAAGCTACAGGGCTAGAAGCTTTCTTT.

V gene TRBV18 combines with J gene TRBJ1-3; D remains ambiguous. CDR1 is KGHSH and CDR2 is LQKENI in the germline V gene. V was cut by 3 bases and J by 0 bases, with 6 bases left in between. This CDR3 is 14 amino acids long. The CDR3 sequence is CASSPQNSGNTIYF. The CDR3 nucleotides read TGTGCCAGCTCACCCCAGAACTCTGGAAACACCATATATTTT.

This chain links TRBV18 with TRBJ1-5; 7 bases agree with TRBD1. The J segment lost 7 bases and the V segment lost 5 bases, leaving 2 bases of the junction unmatched. The germline gives CDR1 KGHSH, CDR2 LQKENI. CDR3 length: 12 residues. CDR3 loop: CASSGQEQPQHF. The DNA of the CDR3 is TGTGCCAGCTCAGGACAGGAACAGCCCCAGCATTTT. Filled out from reference TRBV18 and TRBJ1-5, the complete variable domain reads NAGVMQNPRHLVRRRGQEARLRCSPMKGHSHVYWYRQLPEEGLKFMVYLQKENIIDESGMPKERFSAEFPKEGPSILRIQQVVRGDSAAYFCASSGQEQPQHFGDGTRLSIL.

J is TRBJ1-1 and V is TRBV27; the D gene is possibly TRBD1 (5 bases). The CDR3 consists of 16 residues. V lost 3 bases and J 4 bases, leaving 18 bases between the germline ends. The V gene's germline CDR1 is MNHEY and CDR2 SMNVEV (reference sequence). CDR3 protein: CASSFGHATGGTEAFF. The CDR3 DNA is TGTGCCAGCAGTTTCGGACACGCGACCGGTGGCACTGAAGCTTTCTTT.

This sequence joins TRBV6-5 and TRBJ2-7; D possibly corresponds to TRBD1 (6 bases). Germline-derived CDR1 and CDR2 are MNHEY and SVGAGI. The V end lost 8 bases, the J end lost 7 bases, and 12 bases lay between the germline ends. The CDR3 is made up of 11 amino acids. CDR3 nucleotide sequence: TGTGCCAGCTCGACAGGCTGGGAGCAGTACTTC. Residues: CASSTGWEQYF.

This sequence joins TRBV7-8 and TRBJ2-3; tentatively, D is TRBD1 (6 bases). The V gene's germline CDR1 is SGHVS and CDR2 FQNEAQ. There are 15 residues in the CDR3. Trimming pared 5 bases from V and 2 bases from J, leaving 14 bases between. CDR3 in amino acids: CASSPQGQATDTQYF. The CDR3 coding sequence is TGTGCCAGCAGCCCCCAGGGGCAAGCCACAGATACGCAGTATTTT.

The chain has TRBV6-6 and TRBJ1-1; TRBD1 is a possible D gene (5 bases). The germline V gene encodes CDR1 MNHNY and CDR2 SVGAGI (reference sequence). The CDR3 runs 16 residues. V lost 3 bases, J lost 3 bases, and 17 bases lay in between. Written as DNA, the CDR3 is TGTGCCAGCAGTTATCCAGGGATAGGGTTTGACACTGAAGCTTTCTTT. Protein sequence: CASSYPGIGFDTEAFF.

The gene calls are TRBV9 and TRBJ2-2; 7 nucleotides line up with TRBD1. Germline CDR1 is SGDLS and CDR2 is YYNGEE. The CDR3 runs 15 residues. V was pared by 5 bases and J by 3 bases, with 7 bases of the junction left unmatched. The chain's CDR3 is CASSTGTAHTGELFF. CDR3 sequence (DNA): TGTGCCAGCAGTACCGGGACAGCCCACACCGGGGAGCTGTTTTTT. The full variable domain, rest sourced from reference TRBV9 and TRBJ2-2, is DSGVTQTPKHLITATGQRVTLRCSPRSGDLSVYWYQQSLDQGLQFLIQYYNGEERAKGNILERFSAQQFPDLHSELNLSSLELGDSALYFCASSTGTAHTGELFFGEGSRLTVL.

This sequence joins TRBV13 and TRBJ2-5, with a tentative D call TRBD1 (5 bases). In germline, CDR1 is PRHDT, CDR2 FYEKMQ (reference sequence). V gave up 6 bases and J gave up 3 bases, with 14 bases separating them. This CDR3 contains 14 residues. This chain's CDR3 is CASRKGGREETQYF. CDR3 DNA sequence: TGTGCCAGCAGGAAAGGCGGCAGGGAAGAGACCCAGTACTTC.

Turning to this clone: At one boundary the junction diverges from the germline segment, which might be a read error. The sample contains more than one DNA sequence encoding this CDR3. The V call is TRBV19, the J call TRBJ1-1; D not certain. Germline V gives CDR1 LNHDA, CDR2 SQIVND (reference sequence). The CDR3 extends over 15 amino acids. The DNA for the CDR3 is TGTGCCAGCAGTATGAGACTCCTTAGGAGCACTGAAGCTTTCTTT. Translated: CASSMRLLRSTEAFF.

In this sample, this clone turned up once. This sequence joins TRBV5-1 and TRBJ2-2; 7 positions agree with TRBD1. The V gene's germline CDR1 is SGHRS and CDR2 YFSETQ. The CDR3 is 14 amino acids. Trimming at V came to 4 bases and at J to 3 bases, leaving 3 bases not matched to a gene. This CDR3 reads CASSQTGDTGELFF. CDR3 in DNA: TGCGCCAGCAGCCAAACAGGGGACACCGGGGAGCTGTTTTTT.

The chain combines TRBV6-5 with TRBJ2-7, with 7 bases aligning to TRBD2. Germline values: CDR1 MNHEY, CDR2 SVGAGI. This CDR3 is built from 15 residues. Unmatched junction bases numbered 11, after V lost 6 bases and J lost 3 bases. The DNA for the CDR3 is TGTGCCAGCAGAAGGGTGAGCGGGGCGCTCTACGAGCAGTACTTC. Encoded protein: CASRRVSGALYEQYF.

The genes are TRBV7-9 and TRBJ2-7; D is possibly TRBD1 (6 bases). There are 12 residues in the CDR3. Trimming stripped 5 bases from V and 5 bases from J, with 10 bases between. Per the germline V gene, CDR1 is SEHNR and CDR2 is FQNEAQ (reference sequence). The CDR3 sequence is CASSPRGDEQYF. CDR3 nucleotides: TGTGCCAGCAGCCCCAGGGGAGACGAGCAGTACTTC.